A selection of T cell receptor beta chains follows, all from one sample in a study of T cell responses to AZD1222 COVID-19 vaccine. Some clones are missing from TCRdb's copy, which holds only in-frame ones; the method was immunoSEQ multiplex PCR. The sample gives approximately 120,000 clones, roughly nine tenths of which show up once; approximately 7.9% is in the top ten. This sample comprised peripheral blood, obtained on day 0 of AZD1222 vaccination. All receptors come from an adult in good health. Both conserved end residues are part of each CDR3. A D gene is named only where the DNA matches it firmly. Clone size, where shown, is once, few, many, or a class for clones that have expanded.

J gene | D gene | clone size | V gene | CDR3 protein | CDR3 DNA
TRBJ2-5 | NA | NA | TRBV12-3/TRBV12-4 | CASTQGWEETQYF | TGTGCCAGCACCCAGGGGTGGGAAGAGACCCAGTACTTC
TRBJ2-3 | TRBD1 | few | TRBV9 | CASSVETGDPTDTQYF | TGTGCCAGCAGCGTAGAAACAGGGGATCCCACAGATACGCAGTATTTT
TRBJ2-7 | NA | NA | TRBV29-1 | CSVDQGYEQYF | TGCAGCGTTGATCAGGGTTACGAGCAGTACTTC
TRBJ2-1 | TRBD2 | NA | TRBV15 | CATSSLRGGGASNEQFF | TGTGCCACCAGCAGCCTAAGGGGCGGGGGGGCCTCCAATGAGCAGTTCTTC
TRBJ1-3 | TRBD1 | NA | TRBV18 | CASSDRGVGNTIYF | TGTGCCAGCTCTGACAGGGGAGTCGGAAACACCATATATTTT
TRBJ2-7 | TRBD2 | NA | TRBV5-4 | CASSRTSGYEQYF | TGTGCCAGCTCGAGGACTAGCGGCTACGAGCAGTACTTC
TRBJ2-7 | NA | NA | TRBV11-1 | CASSPGRLRDEQYF | TGTGCCAGCAGCCCCGGCCGCCTGAGGGACGAGCAGTACTTC
TRBJ2-2 | TRBD1 | NA | TRBV4-2 | CASSQGGTGGWYGELFF | TGTGCCAGCAGCCAGGGGGGGACAGGGGGCTGGTACGGGGAGCTGTTTTTT
TRBJ1-5 | NA | NA | TRBV4-1 | CASSWTHLGNQPQHF | TGCGCCAGCAGCTGGACCCACCTGGGGAATCAGCCCCAGCATTTT
TRBJ2-5 | NA | NA | TRBV24-1 | CATSDGPQETQYF | TGTGCCACCAGTGACGGGCCCCAAGAGACCCAGTACTTC
TRBJ1-2 | NA | NA | TRBV5-6 | CASSLGQVDGYTF | TGTGCCAGCAGCTTGGGGCAGGTTGATGGCTACACCTTC
TRBJ1-2 | TRBD1 | once | TRBV6-2/TRBV6-3 | CASSQQGGYTF | TGTGCCAGCAGCCAACAGGGGGGCTACACCTTC
TRBJ1-5 | NA | NA | TRBV29-1 | CSVAQPQHF | TGCAGCGTTGCCCAGCCCCAGCATTTT
TRBJ2-2 | NA | NA | TRBV30 | CAWTLEGGDTGELFF | TGTGCCTGGACTCTAGAGGGGGGGGACACCGGGGAGCTGTTTTTT
TRBJ2-3 | NA | NA | TRBV7-2 | CASGPRPITDTQYF | TGTGCCAGCGGCCCCAGGCCGATAACAGATACGCAGTATTTT
TRBJ1-1 | TRBD1 | NA | TRBV10-3 | CAIRSQGSITEAFF | TGTGCCATCAGGTCACAGGGGTCAATCACTGAAGCTTTCTTT
TRBJ1-1 | TRBD1 | NA | TRBV27 | CASSRIRQGARTEAFF | TGTGCCAGCAGCCGCATACGACAGGGGGCGAGAACTGAAGCTTTCTTT
TRBJ2-5 | NA | NA | TRBV4-3 | CASSQGQQETQYF | TGCGCCAGCAGCCAAGGACAGCAAGAGACCCAGTACTTC
TRBJ2-7 | NA | NA | TRBV15 | CATSRAGTPYEQYF | TGTGCCACCAGCAGAGCTGGAACACCCTACGAGCAGTACTTC
TRBJ2-5 | NA | NA | TRBV5-1 | CASSLGRGETQYF | TGCGCCAGCAGCTTGGGGCGGGGAGAGACCCAGTACTTC
TRBJ2-7 | NA | NA | TRBV5-1 | CASSLEVTGGAYEQYF | TGCGCCAGCAGCTTGGAGGTTACAGGTGGGGCCTACGAGCAGTACTTC
TRBJ1-6 | NA | once | TRBV3-1/TRBV3-2 | CASTTGKNSPLHF | TGTGCCAGCACTACAGGGAAAAATTCACCCCTCCACTTT
TRBJ2-1 | NA | NA | TRBV30 | CAWTRGWENEQFF | TGTGCCTGGACGAGGGGCTGGGAGAATGAGCAGTTCTTC
TRBJ1-1 | TRBD1 | NA | TRBV19 | CASSERQGLNTEAFF | TGTGCCAGTAGTGAACGACAGGGACTGAACACTGAAGCTTTCTTT
TRBJ2-7 | NA | NA | TRBV7-2 | CASSAPDTLSYEQYF | TGTGCCAGCAGCGCCCCGGACACTTTATCCTACGAGCAGTACTTC
TRBJ1-5 | TRBD1 | NA | TRBV30 | CAWSVDRVAPGNQPQHF | TGTGCCTGGAGTGTAGACAGGGTAGCCCCTGGCAATCAGCCCCAGCATTTT
TRBJ1-1 | NA | NA | TRBV29-1 | CSVESVTEAFF | TGCAGCGTTGAGTCTGTTACTGAAGCTTTCTTT
TRBJ1-1 | TRBD1 | NA | TRBV19 | CASSPQGANTEAFF | TGTGCCAGTAGCCCACAGGGGGCGAACACTGAAGCTTTCTTT
TRBJ2-3 | TRBD2 | NA | TRBV4-1 | CASSQGGLADTQYF | TGCGCCAGCAGCCAGGGGGGACTAGCAGATACGCAGTATTTT
TRBJ2-1 | NA | NA | TRBV28 | CASRENEQFF | TGTGCCAGCAGGGAGAATGAGCAGTTCTTC
TRBJ2-1 | TRBD1 | NA | TRBV7-8 | CASSSPSGQRYNEQFF | TGTGCCAGCAGCTCCCCTTCGGGACAGAGATACAATGAGCAGTTCTTC
TRBJ2-1 | NA | NA | TRBV11-2 | CASSLAGLSYNEQFF | TGTGCCAGCAGCTTAGCGGGACTGTCCTACAATGAGCAGTTCTTC
TRBJ1-3 | NA | NA | TRBV5-4 | CASSFGTANSGNTIYF | TGTGCCAGCAGCTTTGGTACAGCTAACTCTGGAAACACCATATATTTT
TRBJ2-7 | NA | NA | TRBV11-2 | CASSLSPEAYEQYF | TGTGCCAGCAGCTTATCGCCCGAGGCCTACGAGCAGTACTTC
TRBJ1-4 | NA | NA | TRBV7-8 | CASSLWADEKLFF | TGTGCCAGCAGCTTATGGGCGGATGAAAAACTGTTTTTT
TRBJ1-2 | NA | NA | TRBV7-2 | CASSAIDRFNGYTF | TGTGCCAGCAGCGCAATAGACAGGTTCAATGGCTACACCTTC
TRBJ1-2 | NA | NA | TRBV5-6 | CASRERVNYGYTF | TGTGCCAGCAGGGAGCGTGTTAACTATGGCTACACCTTC
TRBJ1-2 | NA | once | TRBV4-1 | CASSLLAPANYGYTF | TGCGCCAGCAGCCTCTTGGCCCCTGCTAACTATGGCTACACCTTC
TRBJ1-1 | NA | once | TRBV4-2 | CASSQDRLGGNTEAFF | TGTGCCAGCAGCCAAGATCGGTTGGGGGGGAACACTGAAGCTTTCTTT
TRBJ1-1 | TRBD1 | NA | TRBV27 | CASSPLGQGVTEAFF | TGTGCCAGCAGCCCTCTCGGACAGGGGGTCACTGAAGCTTTCTTT
TRBJ1-2 | TRBD1 | NA | TRBV7-9 | CASSLDRRGYTF | TGTGCCAGCAGCTTGGACAGGAGAGGCTACACCTTC
TRBJ1-4 | TRBD1 | once | TRBV6-6 | CASSLQPGQGVDATNEKLFF | TGTGCCAGCAGTCTCCAACCGGGACAGGGGGTTGATGCAACTAATGAAAAACTGTTTTTT
TRBJ2-5 | TRBD2 | NA | TRBV7-8 | CASSLGLAGALVGETQYF | TGTGCCAGCAGCTTAGGGCTAGCGGGAGCCCTCGTAGGAGAGACCCAGTACTTC
TRBJ1-4 | NA | NA | TRBV5-8 | CASSRGSGVNEKLFF | TGTGCCAGCAGCCGGGGGTCAGGGGTTAATGAAAAACTGTTTTTT
TRBJ1-3 | NA | NA | TRBV2 | CASSTRGSGNTIYF | TGTGCCAGCAGTACCAGGGGTTCTGGAAACACCATATATTTT
TRBJ1-2 | TRBD1 | once | TRBV5-1 | CASSPWTGRGGYTF | TGCGCCAGCAGCCCCTGGACAGGTCGGGGCGGCTACACCTTC
TRBJ1-1 | NA | NA | TRBV10-1 | CASSDYRESTEAFF | TGCGCCAGCAGTGATTACAGGGAGAGCACTGAAGCTTTCTTT
TRBJ1-2 | TRBD1 | NA | TRBV10-2 | CASSPRAGGNYGYTF | TGCGCCAGCAGTCCCCGGGCAGGGGGGAACTATGGCTACACCTTC
TRBJ2-1 | TRBD2 | once | TRBV13 | CASSLRLAGAYNEQFF | TGTGCCAGCAGCTTACGACTAGCGGGGGCCTACAATGAGCAGTTCTTC
TRBJ2-7 | TRBD2 | NA | TRBV7-2 | CASSLGTSVNYEQYF | TGTGCCAGCAGCTTAGGGACTAGCGTGAACTACGAGCAGTACTTC
TRBJ2-2 | NA | NA | TRBV19 | CASKTGTANTGELFF | TGTGCCAGTAAGACGGGCACGGCGAACACCGGGGAGCTGTTTTTT
TRBJ1-6 | NA | once | TRBV5-4 | CASSLEQGGNSPLHF | TGTGCCAGCAGCTTGGAGCAGGGAGGTAATTCACCCCTCCACTTT
TRBJ1-5 | NA | NA | TRBV19 | CASSIDRVQPQHF | TGTGCCAGTAGTATAGATCGGGTTCAGCCCCAGCATTTT
TRBJ1-5 | NA | NA | TRBV4-1 | CASSQTQGGQPQHF | TGCGCCAGCAGCCAAACCCAGGGAGGTCAGCCCCAGCATTTT
TRBJ1-4 | TRBD1 | NA | TRBV4-3 | CASSQDNRGRNEKLFF | TGCGCCAGCAGCCAAGATAACAGGGGTCGTAATGAAAAACTGTTTTTT
TRBJ1-1 | TRBD1 | NA | TRBV3-1/TRBV3-2 | CASSPISGTANTEAFF | TGTGCCAGCAGCCCCATATCCGGGACAGCGAACACTGAAGCTTTCTTT
TRBJ2-1 | NA | few | TRBV29-1 | CSVDGRAPGDEQFF | TGCAGCGTTGACGGTAGGGCCCCCGGGGATGAGCAGTTCTTC
TRBJ2-5 | NA | NA | TRBV5-1 | CASSAGQTYQETQYF | TGCGCCAGCAGCGCAGGACAGACGTACCAAGAGACCCAGTACTTC
TRBJ2-7 | TRBD2 | NA | TRBV5-6 | CASSSWTSGFYEQYF | TGTGCCAGCAGCTCCTGGACTAGCGGGTTCTACGAGCAGTACTTC